This TCR beta chain comes out of a study of shared clonotypes between healthy human individuals. In the case of this clone: Its specificity is not known.

Partitioning of CD4+ cells yielded a CD45RA+ naive subset and a CD45RA-negative memory subset. This CDR3 has 13 amino acids. V dropped 3 bases and J dropped 9 bases, with 12 bases sitting between them. Germline V gene data show CDR1 as SGHVS and CDR2 as FQNEAQ. Study-level results: Sequencing depth was a factor that was expected to affect clonotype sharing among donors.

Deep-level assay runs were performed. Assay: immunoSEQ multiplex PCR; the TCRdb copy retains only in-frame clones and omits some. The repertoire holds some 1 million clones, with 75% as singletons. The TCR was taken from a man aged 18-30 years in good health. The chain recombines TRBV7-8 with TRBJ1-5; D unresolved. The sequencing sample was made of memory CD4+ T cells sorted from blood. Subset: CD45RA-negative fraction. The CDR3 sequence is CASSLEETGPQHF. The CDR3 DNA sequence: TGTGCCAGCAGCTTGGAGGAGACTGGGCCCCAGCATTTT.